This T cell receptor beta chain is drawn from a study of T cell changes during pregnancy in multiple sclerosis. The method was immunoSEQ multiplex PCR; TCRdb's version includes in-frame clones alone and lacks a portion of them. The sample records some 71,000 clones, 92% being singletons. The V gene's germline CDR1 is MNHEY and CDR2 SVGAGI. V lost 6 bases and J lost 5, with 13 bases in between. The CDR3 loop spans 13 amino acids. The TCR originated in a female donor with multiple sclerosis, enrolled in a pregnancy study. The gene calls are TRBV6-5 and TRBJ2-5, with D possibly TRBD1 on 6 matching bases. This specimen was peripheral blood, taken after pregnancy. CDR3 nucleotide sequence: TGTGCCAGCAGGAAACAGGGAGCGGAGACCCAGTACTTC. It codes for CASRKQGAETQYF.